The 5 T cell receptor beta chains below come from one sample, sequenced in a study of shared clonotypes between healthy human individuals. Sequenced by immunoSEQ multiplex PCR; TCRdb stores in-frame clones only, minus some. The sample shows hundreds of thousands of clones, 95% to 97% of them seen only once. Naive CD8 cells were CD45RO-negative, positively selected for CCR7, excluding terminally differentiated effector memory CD45RA+ cells. What was sequenced was naive CD8+ T cells sorted from blood. The origin of the receptors is a woman under 40 in good health.

The chain is built from TRBV5-1 and TRBJ2-5; 13 nucleotides align to TRBD2. V shed 4 bases and J 5 bases; nucleotides not matched to a gene: 11. Germline-derived CDR1 and CDR2 are SGHRS and YFSETQ. This CDR3 is built from 17 residues. The CDR3 coding sequence is TGCGCCAGCAGCCTCAGACTAGCGGGAGGAGTCGGGGAGACCCAGTACTTC. Its translation is CASSLRLAGGVGETQYF.

The chain links TRBV27 to TRBJ1-5; D is ambiguous. The germline V gene has CDR1 MNHEY and CDR2 SMNVEV (reference sequence). CDR3 length: 14 residues. Deletions cut 6 bases from V and 2 bases from J, with 11 bases between. Here the CDR3 DNA reads TGTGCCAGCAGCCCGACATCGGGCAATCAGCCCCAGCATTTT. Translated, it gives CASSPTSGNQPQHF.

This sequence joins TRBV28 and TRBJ2-7; TRBD1 or TRBD2 may be the D gene (5 bases each). This CDR3 is built from 14 residues. Germline V lookup: CDR1 MDHEN, CDR2 SYDVKM. With 5 bases removed from V and 1 base from J, the gap between germline ends came to 12 bases. The CDR3 DNA reads TGTGCCAGCAGTATCGGGACGGCTTCCTACGAGCAGTACTTC. This translates into CASSIGTASYEQYF.

Only a few counts were recorded for this clone. V usage is TRBV6-1 and J usage is TRBJ1-5; tentatively, D is TRBD1 (5 bases). The CDR3 length is 15 residues. Trimming took off 8 bases at V and 4 bases at J, with 18 bases between the two ends. Germline V CDR1 and CDR2: MNHNS, SASEGT. The CDR3 is CASPGFQGGNQPQHF. The CDR3 coding sequence is TGTGCCAGCCCGGGATTTCAGGGAGGAAATCAGCCCCAGCATTTT.

This clone appeared a single time. The rearrangement links TRBV5-1 to TRBJ1-3, with D hard to call. The CDR3 extends over 16 amino acids. Per the germline V gene, CDR1 is SGHRS and CDR2 is YFSETQ. V was clipped by 6 bases and J by 0 bases, with 16 bases between them. CDR3 residues: CASNTEIKSSGNTIYF. CDR3 DNA sequence: TGCGCCAGCAATACAGAAATAAAAAGCTCTGGAAACACCATATATTTT.